This TCR beta chain was retrieved from a study of OX40 agonist ivuxolimab in advanced cancers. Looking at the study overall: Recorded diagnoses for dose-escalation patients were hepatocellular carcinoma, melanoma, renal cell or head and neck cancer.

The CDR3 consists of 16 residues. The germline gives CDR1 SGHTA, CDR2 FQGNSA. J was trimmed by 4 bases and V by 7 bases; bases with no gene match: 9. TCRdb keeps only in-frame clones here, not all; method: immunoSEQ multiplex PCR. The table records tens of thousands of clones, over 80% of them present only once. The chain recombines TRBV7-2 with TRBJ2-1; 11 nucleotides agree with TRBD2. The receptor was derived from an adult with an advanced solid tumor such as melanoma, head and neck, liver or kidney cancer. The sample in question was CD4+ or CD8+ T cells sorted from blood, obtained in a trial of the OX40 agonist ivuxolimab. In DNA form, the CDR3 reads TGTGCCAGCACCCCCCTAGCGGGAGGAACTTACAATGAGCAGTTCTTC. Its protein is CASTPLAGGTYNEQFF.